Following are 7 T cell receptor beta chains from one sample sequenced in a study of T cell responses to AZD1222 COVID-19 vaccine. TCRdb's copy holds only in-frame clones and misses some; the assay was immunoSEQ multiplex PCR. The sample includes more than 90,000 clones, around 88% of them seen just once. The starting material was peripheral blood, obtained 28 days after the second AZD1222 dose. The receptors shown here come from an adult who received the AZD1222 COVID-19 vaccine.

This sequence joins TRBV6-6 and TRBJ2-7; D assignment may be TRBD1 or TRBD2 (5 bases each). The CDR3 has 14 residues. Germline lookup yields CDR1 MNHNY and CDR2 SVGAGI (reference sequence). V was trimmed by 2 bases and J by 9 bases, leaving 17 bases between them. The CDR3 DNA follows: TGTGCCAGCAGTTACGAGGGGTCACCGTTGGGGCAGTACTTC. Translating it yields CASSYEGSPLGQYF.

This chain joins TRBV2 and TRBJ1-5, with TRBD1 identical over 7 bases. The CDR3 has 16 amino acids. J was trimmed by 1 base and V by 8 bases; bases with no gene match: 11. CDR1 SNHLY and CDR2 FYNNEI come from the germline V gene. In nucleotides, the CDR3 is TGTGCCAGCCGAAGACAGGGTTCATTAAGCAATCAGCCCCAGCATTTT. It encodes CASRRQGSLSNQPQHF. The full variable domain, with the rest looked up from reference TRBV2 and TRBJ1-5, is EPEVTQTPSHQVTQMGQEVILRCVPISNHLYFYWYRQILGQKVEFLVSFYNNEISEKSEIFDDQFSVERPDGSNFTLKIRSTKLEDSAMYFCASRRQGSLSNQPQHFGDGTRLSIL.

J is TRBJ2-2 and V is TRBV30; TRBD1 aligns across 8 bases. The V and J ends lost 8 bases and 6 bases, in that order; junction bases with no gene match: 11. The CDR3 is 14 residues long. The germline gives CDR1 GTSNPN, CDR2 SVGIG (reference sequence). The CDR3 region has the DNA TGTGCCGCCAGACAGGGGATGAGGTCCGGGGAGCTGTTTTTT. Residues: CAARQGMRSGELFF.

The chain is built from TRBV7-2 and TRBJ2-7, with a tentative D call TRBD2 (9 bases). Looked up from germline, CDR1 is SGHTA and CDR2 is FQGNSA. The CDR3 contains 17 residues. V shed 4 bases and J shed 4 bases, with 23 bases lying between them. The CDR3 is CASSSTGGAGGRYEQYF. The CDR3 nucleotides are TGTGCCAGCAGCTCCACAGGGGGAGCGGGGGGCCGATACGAGCAGTACTTC.

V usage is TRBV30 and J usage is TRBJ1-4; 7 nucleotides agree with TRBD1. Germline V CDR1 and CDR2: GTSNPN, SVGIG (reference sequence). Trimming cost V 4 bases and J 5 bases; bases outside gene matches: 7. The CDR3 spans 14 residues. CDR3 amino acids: CAWTDRDRNEKLFF. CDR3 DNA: TGTGCCTGGACTGACAGGGACCGAAATGAAAAACTGTTTTTT. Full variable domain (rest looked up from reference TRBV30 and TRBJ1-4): SQTIHQWPATLVQPVGSPLSLECTVEGTSNPNLYWYRQAAGRGLQLLFYSVGIGQISSEVPQNLSASRPQDRQFILSSKKLLLSDSGFYLCAWTDRDRNEKLFFGSGTQLSVL.

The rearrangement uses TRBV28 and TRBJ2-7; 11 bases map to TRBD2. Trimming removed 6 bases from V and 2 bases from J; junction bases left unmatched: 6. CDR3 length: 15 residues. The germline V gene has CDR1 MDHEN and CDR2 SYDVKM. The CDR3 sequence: CASSPGLAETYEQYF. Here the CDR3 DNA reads TGTGCCAGCAGCCCGGGACTAGCGGAAACCTACGAGCAGTACTTC.

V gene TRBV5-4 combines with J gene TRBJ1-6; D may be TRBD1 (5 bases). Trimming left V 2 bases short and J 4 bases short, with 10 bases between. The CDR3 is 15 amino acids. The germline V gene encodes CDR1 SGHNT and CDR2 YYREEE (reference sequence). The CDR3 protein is CASSFGDSYNSPLHF. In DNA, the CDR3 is TGTGCCAGCAGCTTCGGAGACAGTTATAATTCACCCCTCCACTTT.